This TCR beta chain came from a study of T cell responses to AZD1222 COVID-19 vaccine. Trimming cost V 3 bases and J 5 bases, with 4 bases left between them. Germline V gene sequence: CDR1 SGHTA, CDR2 FQGNSA. The CDR3 covers 11 residues. For this clone: Antigen: not known.

The data were produced by immunoSEQ multiplex PCR, yet TCRdb's version contains in-frame clones alone and is incomplete. The sample lists more than 150,000 clones; 92% were seen once. Pooling was applied to second doses at about 4 or about 12 weeks. Study results and caveats: Scientists sampled the repertoires only once the peak T cell response had passed.

The starting material was peripheral blood, obtained 28 days after the second AZD1222 dose. This clonotype was sampled from an adult who received the AZD1222 COVID-19 vaccine. This chain joins TRBV7-2 and TRBJ1-2; unclear D gene. CDR3 bases: TGTGCCAGCAGCTTGCTGTATGGCTACACCTTC. This codes for CASSLLYGYTF.